This entry describes one TCR beta chain. The sample is drawn from a study of shared clonotypes between healthy human individuals. The germline CDR1 and CDR2 sequences are MGHDK and SYGVNS. The V end was cut by 5 bases, the J end by 4 bases, with 15 bases between. The CDR3 loop spans 14 amino acids. The protocol was immunoSEQ multiplex PCR, while the TCRdb copy is restricted to in-frame clones and leaves out a portion. Of some 2,000,000 clones in the sample, around 95% are singletons; the top ten hold more than 0.1%. The sample comprised naive CD4+ T cells sorted from blood. Subset in this sample: CD45RA+ positively selected. This chain links TRBV25-1 with TRBJ2-7; weak D call: TRBD2 (6 bases). The receptor's source is a young man in good health. The CDR3 reads CASSPAGWRYEQYF. The CDR3 nucleotides read TGTGCCAGCAGTCCTGCGGGGTGGCGATACGAGCAGTACTTC.